This T cell receptor beta chain was found in a study of OX40 agonist ivuxolimab in advanced cancers. Study-level background: Three patients, one with hepatocellular carcinoma and two with cutaneous melanoma, achieved partial responses.

TCRdb keeps only in-frame clones here, not all; method: immunoSEQ multiplex PCR. There are tens of thousands of clones in the sample; 92% occur only once, and about 3% lies in the top ten. Germline values: CDR1 LNHDA, CDR2 SQIVND (reference sequence). The V end was cut by 5 bases, the J end by 2 bases, with 12 bases between. The CDR3 has 14 amino acids. Sampled blood was obtained at baseline, cycle 4 day 1, and cycle 7 day 1. Study outcomes and limitations: On average, a greater number of expanded clones characterised CD8+ T cells relative to CD4+. Certain nonresponding patients likewise had low normalized T-cell clonal expansion.

About this clone itself: Its specificity is not known.

The TCR originated in an adult with an advanced solid tumor such as melanoma, head and neck, liver or kidney cancer. The source was CD4+ or CD8+ T cells sorted from blood, collected in a trial of the OX40 agonist ivuxolimab. The chain combines TRBV19 with TRBJ1-1; D gene unclear. CDR3 residues: CASSYGTPNTEAFF. CDR3 DNA: TGTGCCAGTAGTTACGGAACACCCAACACTGAAGCTTTCTTT.